This TCR beta chain was obtained from a study of Ad26.COV2.S vaccination and SARS-CoV-2 variants. Across the whole study: Into the muscle, Ad26.COV2.S was dosed once or twice, 56 days apart.

Germline CDR1 reads SNHLY; CDR2 reads FYNNEI. Germline trimming cut 4 bases from V and 5 bases from J; bases unmatched to any gene: 8. This CDR3 has 15 amino acids. Treatment denoted: roughly 18 received Ad26.COV2.S at low or high dose, single or two shots; roughly five received placebo; per-sample allocation not given. Samples came from day 63 after the first vaccine or placebo injection. Study outcomes and limitations: Responses of spike-specific T cells (both CD8+ and CD4+) reportedly showed substantial breadth after vaccination. Individuals receiving vaccine had higher spike-specific TCR breadth than placebo recipients did.

The assay was immunoSEQ multiplex PCR, and TCRdb's table has in-frame clones only and misses some. The sample lists about 680,000 clones; 80% to 90% were seen once. This clone was detected only a few times. What it recognizes is unknown. The chain carries TRBV2 and TRBJ2-3; 8 bases are a match to TRBD1. The source was peripheral blood, collected in a trial of Ad26.COV2.S vaccine versus placebo. This clonotype was sampled from a person aged 18-65 years who received the Ad26.COV2.S COVID-19 vaccine or a placebo. The DNA of the CDR3 is TGTGCCAGCAGTGCTTCAGGGGGCTTGGAAGATACGCAGTATTTT. It translates to CASSASGGLEDTQYF.